This T cell receptor (beta chain) stems from a study of Tregs in tolerant kidney transplant recipients (dated by TCRdb to the late 2010s). About the investigation overall: Before combined kidney and bone marrow transplantation, this study identified donor-specific regulatory T cells using TCRbeta sequencing and then followed those same cells after transplant. TCRbeta repertoire sequencing was used in 3 healthy controls to compare several methods for expanding Tregs specific for an allogeneic donor.

Relative to germline, V is 1 base shorter and J is 7 bases shorter, with 13 bases between their ends. CDR1 and CDR2 were assigned from the germline V gene as SGHDN and FVKESK. CDR3 length: 14 amino acids, cysteine to phenylalanine. The DNA shown is the 42-base CDR3, in frame from base 1. For TCRbeta CDR3 sequencing, genomic DNA from the sorted cells was extracted using the QIAGEN DNeasy Blood and Tissue Kit. High-throughput TCRbeta CDR3 sequencing, including PCR amplification with bias correction and internal controls, was performed commercially through immunoSEQ. As for the authors' bioinformatics: A unique productive TCRbeta sequence was defined by the CDR3 nucleotide sequence when primers matched, and otherwise by the CDR3 amino acid sequence together with the Vbeta and Jbeta genes. To correct for sorting error, sequences found in more than one sorted population at a frequency ratio of 2:1 or less were discarded, and the remaining shared sequences were assigned to the population with the higher frequency. Sequences were defined as donor-reactive when expanded at least 5-fold in CFSE-low cells versus unstimulated cells and present at a frequency of at least 0.01% in CFSE-low cells. Repertoire divergence was quantified by Jensen-Shannon divergence using the top 100 TCRbeta sequences ranked by frequency. When a sample had multiple sequencing runs, each run was corrected for sorting error separately and the runs were then pooled. The immuneACCESS repertoire file appears here via TCRdb, limited to in-frame rearrangements. These files lack a portion of the clones; in checked studies, under half of the deficit traces to unresolved V genes, and the cause of the others is not known. V and J calls and clone size come straight from that table; D and trimming were deduced from the DNA. In all, the sample holds some 240,000 clones, and about four fifths of those were seen once. The top ten hold about 0.68% of the sample.

Thawed PBMCs were FACS-sorted into unstimulated Tregs (CD4+CD25+CD127-), CD4+ non-Tregs (CD4+CD25-), CD4 cells and CD8 cells. Healthy control blood was obtained either as purchased buffy coats or from healthy volunteers. Healthy control blood was processed to PBMCs by Ficoll density gradient and cryopreserved, and patient PBMCs were collected before and after transplant. Comment on this clone: This receptor's antigen is unknown. There are no base qualities to consult, and no much larger clone falls within one base.

General conclusions and limits of the study: Because the study included only a small number of patients, the results must be confirmed in larger populations and under other immunosuppression protocols. Biological reproducibility was not examined directly, but technical replication error appeared to be minimal. Expanding Tregs with activated donor B cells appeared to identify the most biologically relevant and donor-specific TCRbeta repertoire.

Sequencing was carried out using CD4+ T cells from blood. This TCR derives from a human donor in good health. The sequence links TRBV14 to TRBJ1-1, with TRBD1 tentatively as D gene (6 bases match). CDR3 protein: CASSQAPGAREAFF. Read as DNA, the sequence is TGTGCCAGCAGCCAAGCCCCGGGGGCACGTGAAGCTTTCTTT.